This T cell receptor beta chain originates from a study of post-analysis software for immune sequencing data. Study details: Disease trajectories encompassed relapsing-remitting, secondary progressive and progressive-relapsing multiple sclerosis.

Study-level results: The normalized Chao1 diversity of multiple sclerosis patients was significantly lower than that of controls. Controls had lower frequencies than patients of a few TRBV segments, which included TRBV5-6, TRBV5-1 and TRBV20-1.

With respect to this clonotype: Its antigen is undetermined.

Trimming pared 6 bases from V and 5 bases from J, leaving 17 bases between. CDR3 length: 15 residues. Unique molecular identifiers had been added to the TCR beta cDNA libraries. The T cell input of roughly 0.85 to 11 million gave about half a million cDNA molecules. TCRdb re-analysed the PCR reads in MiXCR, keeping a single row per CDR3 protein. Counted here are hundreds of thousands of distinct CDR3 sequences, approximately 30% occurring once; the ten biggest clones make up 0.55% to 0.65%. This TCR derives from a girl aged 5 to 17 with multiple sclerosis. The V call is TRBV12-3 or TRBV12-4, the J call TRBJ2-1; D might be TRBD1 (5 bases). Source material: blood. CDR3 DNA sequence: TGTGCCAGCAGAAAAGACAGACCAGGGAACAATGAGCAGTTCTTC. Protein: CASRKDRPGNNEQFF.